The T cell receptor (beta chain) under discussion was sequenced for a study of technical replicates of blood from a handful of donors. Sequenced by immunoSEQ multiplex PCR; TCRdb stores in-frame clones only, minus some. The sample contains approximately 85,000 clones, 94% of which appear only once. The CDR3 length is 13 residues. CDR1 is KGHSH, CDR2 LQKENI, per germline. V lost 3 bases to trimming and J lost 3 bases, with 9 bases between them. Input material: T cells isolated from PBMCs. The chain carries TRBV18 and TRBJ2-7; D may be TRBD2 (6 bases). The sequence derives from a human donor in good health. As DNA, the CDR3 is TGTGCCAGCTCACCCGCGGAGGGCTACGAGCAGTACTTC. Encoded protein: CASSPAEGYEQYF.